This TCR beta chain was recorded in a study of CD8+ T cells in alopecia areata. Study outcomes and limitations: Between patients, shared TCR sequences were less clear than in mice. This was possibly due in part to HLA diversity in the patient population.

Reverse transcribed after extraction, RNA yielded cDNA as the sequencing template. Method: immunoSEQ multiplex PCR; TCRdb's copy keeps in-frame clones and lacks some. The data contain 110,000 to 150,000 clones, less than 65% of them singletons. CDR3 length equals 16 residues. Germline trimming cut 4 bases from V and 4 bases from J; bases unmatched to any gene: 10. CDR1 is SEHNR, CDR2 FQNEAQ, per germline (reference sequence). With regard to this clone: Antigen: not known.

The chain is built from TRBV7-9 and TRBJ2-3; 8 nucleotides match TRBD1. The sequencing input was CD8+ T cells sorted from blood. The sequence was collected from a human donor in good health. This chain's CDR3 is CASSSMTPGGADTQYF. CDR3 DNA: TGTGCCAGCAGCTCCATGACCCCAGGGGGCGCAGATACGCAGTATTTT.